This TCR beta chain was obtained from a study of T-cell reconstitution after alpha-beta-depleted transplantation in children. The CDR3 is 17 amino acids. V lost 4 bases to trimming and J lost 7 bases; unmatched junction nucleotides: 17. The germline V gene encodes CDR1 SGHRS and CDR2 YFSETQ. TCRbeta library construction was performed incorporating unique molecular identifiers. TCRdb fed the PCR reads into MiXCR, producing one record per CDR3 protein. The sample lists about 830,000 distinct CDR3 sequences; around 17% were seen once. In this sample, this clonotype turned up many times. The sample here was PBMCs, mostly from graft donor cells, taken 360 days after TCRalphabeta/CD19-depleted stem cell transplant. This clonotype originated in a male patient younger than 18 who had a stem cell transplant for acute lymphoblastic leukemia, so the T cells may come from the graft donor. This sequence joins TRBV5-1 and TRBJ2-7, with 10 positions matching TRBD2. CDR3 region: CASSHHRPSGRAEEQYF. The CDR3 coding sequence is TGCGCCAGCAGCCATCACCGACCTAGCGGGAGAGCGGAGGAGCAGTACTTC.